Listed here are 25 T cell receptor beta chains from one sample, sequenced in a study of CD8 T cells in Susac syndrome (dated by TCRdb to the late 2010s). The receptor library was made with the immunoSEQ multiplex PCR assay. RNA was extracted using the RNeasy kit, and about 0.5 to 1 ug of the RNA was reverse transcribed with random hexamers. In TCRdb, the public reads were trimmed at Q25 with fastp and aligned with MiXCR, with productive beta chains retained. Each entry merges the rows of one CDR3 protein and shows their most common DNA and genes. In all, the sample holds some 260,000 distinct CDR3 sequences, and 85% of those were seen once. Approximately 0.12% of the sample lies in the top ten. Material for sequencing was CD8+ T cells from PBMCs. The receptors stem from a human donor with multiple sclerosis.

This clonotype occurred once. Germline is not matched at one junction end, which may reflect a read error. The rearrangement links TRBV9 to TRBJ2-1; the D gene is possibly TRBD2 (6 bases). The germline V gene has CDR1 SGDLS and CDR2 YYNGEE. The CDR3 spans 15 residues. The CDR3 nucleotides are TGTGCCAGCAGCGTAGCGGGAGCGAGAGGGAATGAGCAGCTCTTC. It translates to CASSVAGARGNEQLF.

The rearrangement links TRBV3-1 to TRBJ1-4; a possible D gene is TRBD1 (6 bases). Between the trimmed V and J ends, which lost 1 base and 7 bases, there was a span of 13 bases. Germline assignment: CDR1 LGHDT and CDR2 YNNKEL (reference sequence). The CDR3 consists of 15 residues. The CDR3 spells CASSQVSGGAEKLFF. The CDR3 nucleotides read TGTGCCAGCAGCCAAGTTAGTGGGGGCGCTGAAAAACTGTTTTTT.

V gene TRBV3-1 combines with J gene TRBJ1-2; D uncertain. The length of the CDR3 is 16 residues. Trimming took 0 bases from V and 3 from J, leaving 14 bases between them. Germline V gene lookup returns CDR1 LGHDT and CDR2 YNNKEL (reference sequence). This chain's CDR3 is CASSQEKGFSDYGYTF. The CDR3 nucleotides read TGTGCCAGCAGCCAAGAAAAGGGTTTCTCTGACTATGGCTACACCTTC.

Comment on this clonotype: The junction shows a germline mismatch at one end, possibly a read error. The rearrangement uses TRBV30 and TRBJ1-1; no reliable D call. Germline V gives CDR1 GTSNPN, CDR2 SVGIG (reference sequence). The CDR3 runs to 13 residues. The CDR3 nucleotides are TGTGCCTGGAGCGTAGGGCAATGGACTGAAGTTTTCTTT. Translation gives CAWSVGQWTEVFF.

The CDR3 DNA is TGTGCCAGCAGTTTCGACACAAACACTGAAGCTTTCTTT. This sequence encodes CASSFDTNTEAFF. This chain joins TRBV28 and TRBJ1-1; D unclear. CDR1 is MDHEN, CDR2 SYDVKM, per germline. The V end lost 3 bases, the J end lost 2 bases, and 7 bases lay between the germline ends. The length of the CDR3 is 13 residues.

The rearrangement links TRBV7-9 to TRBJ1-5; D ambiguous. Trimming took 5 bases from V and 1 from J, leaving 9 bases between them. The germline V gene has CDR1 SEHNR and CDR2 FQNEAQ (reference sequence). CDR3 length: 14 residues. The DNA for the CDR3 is TGTGCCAGCAGCCCCGGATTCAGCAATCAGCCCCAGCATTTT. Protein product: CASSPGFSNQPQHF. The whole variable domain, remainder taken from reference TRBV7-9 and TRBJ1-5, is DTGVSQNPRHKITKRGQNVTFRCDPISEHNRLYWYRQTLGQGPEFLTYFQNEAQLEKSRLLSDRFSAERPKGSFSTLEIQRTEQGDSAMYLCASSPGFSNQPQHFGDGTRLSIL.

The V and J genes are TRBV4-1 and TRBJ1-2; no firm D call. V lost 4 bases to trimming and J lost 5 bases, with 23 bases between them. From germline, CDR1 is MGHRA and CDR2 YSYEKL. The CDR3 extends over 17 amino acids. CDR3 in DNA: TGCGCCAGCAGCCCCGAGCAAGGTCCTCGCTACCTTTATGGCTACACCTTC. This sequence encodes CASSPEQGPRYLYGYTF.

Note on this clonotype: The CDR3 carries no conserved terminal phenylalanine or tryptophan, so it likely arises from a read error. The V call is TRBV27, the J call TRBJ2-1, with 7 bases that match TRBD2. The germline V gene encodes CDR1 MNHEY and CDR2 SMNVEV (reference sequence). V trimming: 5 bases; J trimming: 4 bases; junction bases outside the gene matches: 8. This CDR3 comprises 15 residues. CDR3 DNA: TGTGCCAGCAGTAACCGGGAGGCCGCATACAATGAGCAGTTCTTG. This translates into CASSNREAAYNEQFL.

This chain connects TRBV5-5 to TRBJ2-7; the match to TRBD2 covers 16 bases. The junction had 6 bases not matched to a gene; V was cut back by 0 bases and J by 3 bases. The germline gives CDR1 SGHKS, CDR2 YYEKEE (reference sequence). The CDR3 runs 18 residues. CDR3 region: CASSLEGLAGGQGYEQYF. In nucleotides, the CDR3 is TGTGCCAGCAGCTTGGAGGGACTAGCGGGAGGGCAAGGCTACGAGCAGTACTTC.

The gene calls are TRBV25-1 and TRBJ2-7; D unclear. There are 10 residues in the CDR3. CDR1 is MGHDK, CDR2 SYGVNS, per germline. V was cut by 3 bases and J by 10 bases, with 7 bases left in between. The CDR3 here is CASSDERQYF. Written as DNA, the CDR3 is TGTGCCAGCAGTGACGAACGTCAGTACTTC.

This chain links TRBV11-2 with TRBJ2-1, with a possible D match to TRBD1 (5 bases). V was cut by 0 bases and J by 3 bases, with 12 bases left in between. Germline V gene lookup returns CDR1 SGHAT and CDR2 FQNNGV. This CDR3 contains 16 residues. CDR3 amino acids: CASSLDPAGRYNEQFF. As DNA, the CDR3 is TGTGCCAGCAGCTTAGATCCCGCAGGGCGCTACAATGAGCAGTTCTTC.

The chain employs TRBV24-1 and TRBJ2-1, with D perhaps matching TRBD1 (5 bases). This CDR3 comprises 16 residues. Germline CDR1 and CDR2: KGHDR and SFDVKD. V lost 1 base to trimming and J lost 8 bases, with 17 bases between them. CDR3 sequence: CATSDFGHRQSDEQFF. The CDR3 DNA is TGTGCCACCAGTGATTTCGGACACCGGCAAAGCGATGAGCAGTTCTTC.

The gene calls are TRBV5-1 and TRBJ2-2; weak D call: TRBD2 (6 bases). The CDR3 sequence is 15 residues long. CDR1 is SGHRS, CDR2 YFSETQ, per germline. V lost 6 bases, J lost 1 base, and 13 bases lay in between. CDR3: CASTPGDWNTGELFF. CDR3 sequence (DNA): TGCGCCAGCACCCCGGGGGACTGGAACACCGGGGAGCTGTTTTTT.

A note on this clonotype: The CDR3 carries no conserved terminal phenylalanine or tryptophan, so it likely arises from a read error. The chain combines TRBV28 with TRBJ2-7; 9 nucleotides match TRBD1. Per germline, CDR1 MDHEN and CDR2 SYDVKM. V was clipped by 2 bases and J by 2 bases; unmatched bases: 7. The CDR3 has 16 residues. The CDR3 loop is CASSLPGTGSTYEQYL. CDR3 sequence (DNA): TGTGCCAGCAGTTTACCCGGGACAGGGTCAACCTACGAGCAGTACTTG.

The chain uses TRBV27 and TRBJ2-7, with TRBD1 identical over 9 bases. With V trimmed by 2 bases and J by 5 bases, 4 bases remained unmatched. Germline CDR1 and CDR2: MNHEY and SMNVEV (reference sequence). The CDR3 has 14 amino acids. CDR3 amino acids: CASSLRDRDHEQYF. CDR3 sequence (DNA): TGTGCCAGCAGTTTACGGGACAGGGACCACGAGCAGTACTTC.

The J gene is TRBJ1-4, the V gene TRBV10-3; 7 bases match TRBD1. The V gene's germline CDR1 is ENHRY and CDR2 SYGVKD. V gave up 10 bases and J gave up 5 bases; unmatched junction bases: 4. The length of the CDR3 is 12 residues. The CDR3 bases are TGTGCCACGAGACAGGGAAATGAAAAACTGTTTTTT. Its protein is CATRQGNEKLFF.

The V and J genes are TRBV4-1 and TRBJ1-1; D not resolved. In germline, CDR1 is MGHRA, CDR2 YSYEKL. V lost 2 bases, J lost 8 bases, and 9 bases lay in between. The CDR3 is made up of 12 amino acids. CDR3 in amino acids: CASSQSVGEAFF. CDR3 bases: TGCGCCAGCAGCCAATCCGTGGGGGAAGCTTTCTTT.

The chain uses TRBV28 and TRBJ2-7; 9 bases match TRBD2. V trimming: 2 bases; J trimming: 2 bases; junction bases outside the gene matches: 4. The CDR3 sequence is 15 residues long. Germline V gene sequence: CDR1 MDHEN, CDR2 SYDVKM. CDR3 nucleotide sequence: TGTGCCAGCAGTTTAACGGGCGGGAGGGCCTACGAGCAGTACTTC. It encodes CASSLTGGRAYEQYF.

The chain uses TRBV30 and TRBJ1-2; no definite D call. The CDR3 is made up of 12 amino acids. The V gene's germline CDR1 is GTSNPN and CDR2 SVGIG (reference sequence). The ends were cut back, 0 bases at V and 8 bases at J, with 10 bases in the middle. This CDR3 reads CAWSVGIRGYTF. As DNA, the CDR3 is TGTGCCTGGAGTGTAGGGATTCGGGGCTACACCTTC. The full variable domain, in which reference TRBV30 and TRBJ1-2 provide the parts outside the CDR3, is SQTIHQWPATLVQPVGSPLSLECTVEGTSNPNLYWYRQAAGRGLQLLFYSVGIGQISSEVPQNLSASRPQDRQFILSSKKLLLSDSGFYLCAWSVGIRGYTFGSGTRLTVV.

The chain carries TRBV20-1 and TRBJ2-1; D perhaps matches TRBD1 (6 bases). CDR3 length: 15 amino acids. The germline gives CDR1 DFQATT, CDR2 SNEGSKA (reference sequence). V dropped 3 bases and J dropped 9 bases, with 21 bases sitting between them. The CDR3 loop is CSARKFGQRKAEQFF. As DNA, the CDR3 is TGCAGTGCTAGGAAATTCGGACAGAGGAAAGCTGAGCAGTTCTTC.

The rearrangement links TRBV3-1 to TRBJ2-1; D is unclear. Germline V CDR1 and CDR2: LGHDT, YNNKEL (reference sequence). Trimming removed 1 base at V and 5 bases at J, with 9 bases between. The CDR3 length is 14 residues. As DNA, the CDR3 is TGTGCCAGCAGCCAAGTCGTACTCGACAATGAGCAGTTCTTC. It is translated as CASSQVVLDNEQFF.

The CDR3 bases are TGTGCCACCAGTGCGGTAGCGAGTGGGAGGAATGAGCAGTTCTTC. Translating gives CATSAVASGRNEQFF. The gene calls are TRBV24-1 and TRBJ2-1, with D tentatively TRBD2 (6 bases). This CDR3 region has 15 residues. Germline V CDR1 and CDR2: KGHDR, SFDVKD. The ends were cut back, 5 bases at V and 7 bases at J, with 17 bases in the middle.

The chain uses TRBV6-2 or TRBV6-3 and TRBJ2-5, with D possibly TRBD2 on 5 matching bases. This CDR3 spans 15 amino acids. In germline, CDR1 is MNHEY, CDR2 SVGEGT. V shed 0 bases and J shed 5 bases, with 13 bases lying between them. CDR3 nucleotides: TGTGCCAGCAGTTACTCAGACTGGGAGATGGAGACCCAGTACTTC. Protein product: CASSYSDWEMETQYF.

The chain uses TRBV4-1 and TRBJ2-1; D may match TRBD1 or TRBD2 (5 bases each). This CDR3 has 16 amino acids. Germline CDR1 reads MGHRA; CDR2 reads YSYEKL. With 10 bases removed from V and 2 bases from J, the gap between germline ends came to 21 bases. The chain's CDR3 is CATARDPHGAYNEQFF. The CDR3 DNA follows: TGCGCCACCGCCCGGGACCCCCACGGGGCCTACAATGAGCAGTTCTTC.

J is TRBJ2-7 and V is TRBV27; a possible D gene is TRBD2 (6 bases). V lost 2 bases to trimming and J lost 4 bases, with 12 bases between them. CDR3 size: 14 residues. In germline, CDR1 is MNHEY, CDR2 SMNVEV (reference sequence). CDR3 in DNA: TGTGCCAGCAGTTTAGCGGGACCAGGTTACGAGCAGTACTTC. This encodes CASSLAGPGYEQYF.